These 30 T cell receptor beta chains share one sample of origin, sequenced in a study of T cells in Graves' hyperthyroidism and ophthalmopathy. RNA transcripts served as the template for amplifying TCR beta CDR3 regions. An initial round of RT-PCR targeting the TCR CDR3 relied on the HTBI primer set. TCRdb reprocessed the multiplex PCR reads with MiXCR, giving one entry per CDR3 protein. The sample holds some 550,000 distinct CDR3 sequences; around 20% are singletons and the top ten take 26%. The sequencing input was blood. The receptors come from a man aged 18 to 29 with Graves' hyperthyroidism.

This clonotype was observed a few times. V and J are TRBV20-1 and TRBJ2-7, with 12 bases fitting TRBD2. Germline CDR1 DFQATT, CDR2 SNEGSKA (reference sequence). CDR3 length equals 16 residues. V was clipped by 4 bases and J by 0 bases; unmatched bases: 7. The CDR3 DNA reads as TGCAGTGCTAACCGTCGACTAGCGGGGGCCTCCTACGAGCAGTACTTC. Translated, it gives CSANRRLAGASYEQYF.

The CDR3 coding sequence is TGTGCCAGTAGTATGGACAGGGGGAACCTTAAAGCTTTCTTT. Protein sequence: CASSMDRGNLKAFF. The chain joins TRBV19 to TRBJ1-1; 10 positions agree with TRBD1. Germline lookup yields CDR1 LNHDA and CDR2 SQIVND (reference sequence). V lost 3 bases to trimming and J lost 9 bases; unmatched junction nucleotides: 7. This CDR3 has 14 residues.

V usage is TRBV6-1 and J usage is TRBJ2-2, with D perhaps TRBD2 (5 bases). Germline loops: CDR1 MNHNS, CDR2 SASEGT. Trimming took 4 bases from V and 7 from J, leaving 10 bases between them. The CDR3 consists of 13 residues. For the CDR3, the DNA is TGTGCCAGCAGTGCTTCGAGGGTCGGGGAGCTGTTTTTT. This codes for CASSASRVGELFF.

This rearrangement joins TRBV5-5 to TRBJ1-5, with D tentatively TRBD1 (5 bases). Germline values: CDR1 SGHKS, CDR2 YYEKEE (reference sequence). Trimming pared 4 bases from V and 4 bases from J, leaving 12 bases between. The CDR3 is made up of 14 amino acids. The CDR3 loop reads CASSHTRQNQPQHF. CDR3 DNA: TGTGCCAGCAGCCATACAAGACAGAATCAGCCCCAGCATTTT.

At least ten counts were recorded for this clonotype. The junction shows a germline mismatch at one end, possibly a read error. V usage is TRBV4-1 and J usage is TRBJ2-5; 7 bases map to TRBD1. The CDR3 totals 15 residues. CDR1 is MGHRA, CDR2 YSYEKL, per germline. CDR3 loop: CASSLRQGLGETQYF. The CDR3 DNA sequence: TGTGCCAGCAGTCTAAGACAGGGTTTAGGGGAGACCCAGTACTTC.

The table lists this clonotype with many counts. This rearrangement joins TRBV19 to TRBJ1-5, with D hard to call. The CDR3 covers 14 residues. The V end was cut by 8 bases, the J end by 4 bases, with 15 bases between. The V gene's germline CDR1 is LNHDA and CDR2 SQIVND (reference sequence). CDR3 nucleotide sequence: TGTGCCAGTTCTCCTCGGCGGATTAATCAGCCCCAGCATTTT. Translation gives CASSPRRINQPQHF.

This clonotype was picked up many times. The V and J genes are TRBV28 and TRBJ2-2; D remains ambiguous. CDR3 length: 12 residues. From germline, CDR1 is MDHEN and CDR2 SYDVKM. V was trimmed by 1 base and J by 7 bases, leaving 4 bases between them. The CDR3 DNA sequence: TGTGCCAGCAGTTTATCAGACGGGGAGCTGTTTTTT. Translated: CASSLSDGELFF.

This clonotype was observed many times. The rearrangement links TRBV28 to TRBJ2-7; maybe TRBD1 (5 bases). The V gene lost 7 bases and the J gene lost 2 bases, with 15 bases spanning the gap. This CDR3 has 14 residues. CDR1 and CDR2 (germline): MDHEN, SYDVKM. CDR3 residues: CASTGRGYPYEQYF. In DNA form, the CDR3 reads TGTGCCAGCACGGGTAGGGGCTACCCCTACGAGCAGTACTTC.

This clonotype was detected ten times or more. The chain combines TRBV12-3 or TRBV12-4 with TRBJ1-2; 7 bases are shared with TRBD1. With 5 bases clipped from V and 7 bases from J, the junction kept 10 bases outside the gene matches. The CDR3 totals 14 residues. The CDR3 coding sequence is TGTGCCAGCAGTGCACCAGGGGGTCCCTCTGGCTACACCTTC. Translation gives CASSAPGGPSGYTF.

This clonotype was observed a handful of times. V and J are TRBV20-1 and TRBJ1-5; 9 nucleotides agree with TRBD1. With V trimmed by 5 bases and J by 5 bases, 10 bases remained unmatched. CDR1 is DFQATT and CDR2 is SNEGSKA in the germline V gene (reference sequence). The CDR3 length is 15 residues. The CDR3 sequence is CSAGIGTGIDQPQHF. The CDR3 bases are TGCAGTGCTGGGATCGGGACAGGGATTGATCAGCCCCAGCATTTT.

This clonotype occurred a few times. The chain is built from TRBV6-5 and TRBJ1-1; 9 bases fit TRBD1. The V segment lost 2 bases and the J segment 4 bases; nucleotides outside the gene matches: 11. Germline V lookup: CDR1 MNHEY, CDR2 SVGAGI. CDR3 length equals 17 residues. Here the CDR3 reads CASSYRGQGPWITEAFF. Written as DNA, the CDR3 is TGTGCCAGCAGTTACCGGGGACAGGGCCCGTGGATCACTGAAGCTTTCTTT.

The chain employs TRBV2 and TRBJ1-5, with 7 positions matching TRBD1. CDR3 length: 15 amino acids. CDR1 and CDR2 (germline): SNHLY, FYNNEI. The junction had 14 bases not matched to a gene; V was cut back by 6 bases and J by 9 bases. The CDR3 DNA is TGTGCCAGCAGCGGGGACAGTTGGGCGGCGTCGCCCCAGCATTTT. It encodes CASSGDSWAASPQHF. Full variable domain (outside the CDR3, taken from reference TRBV2 and TRBJ1-5): EPEVTQTPSHQVTQMGQEVILRCVPISNHLYFYWYRQILGQKVEFLVSFYNNEISEKSEIFDDQFSVERPDGSNFTLKIRSTKLEDSAMYFCASSGDSWAASPQHFGDGTRLSIL.

The CDR3 spells CASSPGGRSQPQHF. The CDR3 DNA is TGTGCCAGCAGCCCAGGGGGCCGTAGTCAGCCCCAGCATTTT. V is TRBV12-3 or TRBV12-4 and J is TRBJ1-5; 8 bases are shared with TRBD1. Unmatched junction bases numbered 7, after V lost 6 bases and J lost 6 bases. This CDR3 region has 14 residues.

This clonotype was counted at least ten times. This sequence joins TRBV12-3 or TRBV12-4 and TRBJ1-3; a possible D gene is TRBD1 (5 bases). V dropped 3 bases and J dropped 0 bases, with 12 bases sitting between them. This CDR3 has 16 amino acids. The chain's CDR3 is CASSFNRPFSGNTIYF. The CDR3 coding sequence is TGTGCCAGCAGTTTTAACAGGCCATTCTCTGGAAACACCATATATTTT.

This clonotype was seen repeatedly, ten times or more. The chain carries TRBV19 and TRBJ2-5, with D hard to call. Looked up from germline, CDR1 is LNHDA and CDR2 is SQIVND (reference sequence). V was trimmed by 4 bases and J by 5 bases, leaving 14 bases between them. The CDR3 is made up of 14 amino acids. CDR3 amino acids: CASSTSSVFETQYF. DNA for the CDR3: TGTGCCAGTAGTACCAGCTCGGTCTTCGAGACCCAGTACTTC. The variable domain in full, completed from reference TRBV19 and TRBJ2-5, reads DGGITQSPKYLFRKEGQNVTLSCEQNLNHDAMYWYRQDPGQGLRLIYYSQIVNDFQKGDIAEGYSVSREKKESFPLTVTSAQKNPTAFYLCASSTSSVFETQYFGPGTRLLVL.

This clonotype was seen ten or more times. The rearrangement links TRBV5-1 to TRBJ1-1; 7 bases are a match to TRBD1. The junction had 5 bases not matched to a gene; V was cut back by 0 bases and J by 6 bases. This CDR3 is 14 amino acids long. Looked up from germline, CDR1 is SGHRS and CDR2 is YFSETQ. CDR3 DNA: TGCGCCAGCAGCTTGGATCGACAGGGCCCTGAAGCTTTCTTT. Translation gives CASSLDRQGPEAFF.

The chain joins TRBV11-2 to TRBJ2-5, with 8 bases lining up with TRBD2. The CDR3 extends over 15 amino acids. V was clipped by 5 bases and J by 5 bases; unmatched bases: 10. Germline-derived CDR1 and CDR2 are SGHAT and FQNNGV. This chain's CDR3 is CASSPTGRAGETQYF. Written as DNA, the CDR3 is TGTGCCAGCAGCCCGACCGGGAGGGCCGGGGAGACCCAGTACTTC.

V and J are TRBV6-5 and TRBJ2-7; D gene unclear. The V and J ends lost 2 bases and 7 bases respectively, with 15 bases between them. This CDR3 has 14 amino acids. Germline lookup yields CDR1 MNHEY and CDR2 SVGAGI. The CDR3 is CASSYDGVLGEQYF. CDR3 bases: TGTGCCAGCAGTTACGACGGCGTCCTTGGGGAGCAGTACTTC.

This clonotype showed up many times. The chain combines TRBV20-1 with TRBJ2-7, with 9 positions matching TRBD1. The CDR3 runs 16 residues. Per the germline V gene, CDR1 is DFQATT and CDR2 is SNEGSKA (reference sequence). With V trimmed by 0 bases and J by 1 base, 7 bases remained unmatched. This chain's CDR3 is CSARDRDREASYEQYF. DNA of the CDR3: TGCAGTGCTAGAGATCGGGACAGGGAGGCTTCCTACGAGCAGTACTTC.

The chain has TRBV11-1 and TRBJ1-2, with a tentative D call TRBD1 (6 bases). The CDR3 covers 15 residues. The germline gives CDR1 SGHAT, CDR2 FQDESV (reference sequence). V gave up 3 bases and J gave up 6 bases, with 17 bases separating them. CDR3 sequence reads: CASSLLERDKNGYTF. The CDR3 nucleotides are TGTGCCAGCAGCTTGCTTGAACGGGACAAAAATGGCTACACCTTC.

This clonotype was detected ten times or more. CDR3 nucleotide sequence: TGCAGTGCTAGAGCCGCGACAGGGTGGGCCTACGAGCAGTACTTC. This codes for CSARAATGWAYEQYF. This sequence joins TRBV20-1 and TRBJ2-7; TRBD1 matches at 7 bases. Germline loops: CDR1 DFQATT, CDR2 SNEGSKA (reference sequence). V shed 1 base and J 2 bases; nucleotides not matched to a gene: 8. The CDR3 contains 15 residues.

The table lists this clonotype with a few counts. The junction and the germline gene differ at one end; a read error may be behind it. This chain links TRBV4-1 with TRBJ1-1, with a possible D match to TRBD1 (6 bases). The CDR3 length is 11 residues. Germline CDR1 is MGHRA and CDR2 is YSYEKL. The CDR3 spells CASSQGKGGAF. CDR3 DNA sequence: TGCGCCAGCAGCCAAGGAAAAGGGGGAGCCTTT.

This chain uses TRBV6-1 with TRBJ1-5; D unclear. CDR1 and CDR2 from the germline V gene are MNHNS and SASEGT. Between the trimmed V and J ends, which lost 8 bases and 5 bases, there was a span of 13 bases. This CDR3 comprises 13 residues. The CDR3 nucleotides are TGTGCCAGCTCCGGGATTGCCCATCAGCCCCAGCATTTT. Residues: CASSGIAHQPQHF.

The CDR3 DNA is TGTGCCAGCACCCAGGTGGCTTACGAGCAGTACTTC. Protein product: CASTQVAYEQYF. This sequence joins TRBV11-2 and TRBJ2-7; D is undetermined. The germline V gene encodes CDR1 SGHAT and CDR2 FQNNGV. The V gene lost 7 bases and the J gene lost 4 bases, with 11 bases spanning the gap. This CDR3 has 12 residues.

The chain joins TRBV20-1 to TRBJ2-7, with D perhaps TRBD2 (6 bases). The CDR3 is 14 amino acids. The germline V and J ends were trimmed by 0 bases and 2 bases, with 11 bases remaining between them. Germline V gives CDR1 DFQATT, CDR2 SNEGSKA (reference sequence). For the CDR3, the DNA is TGCAGTGCTAGAGATCCTAGCGAACCCTACGAGCAGTACTTC. It translates to CSARDPSEPYEQYF.

The chain joins TRBV6-1 to TRBJ1-3, with D hard to call. Trimming cost V 3 bases and J 10 bases, with 10 bases left between them. The CDR3 runs 12 residues. Per the germline V gene, CDR1 is MNHNS and CDR2 is SASEGT. The DNA for the CDR3 is TGTGCCAGCAGTGACGCCCGTCGAACCATATATTTT. It specifies CASSDARRTIYF.

This clonotype has a count of ten or more. This rearrangement joins TRBV12-3 or TRBV12-4 to TRBJ2-5; D unresolved. The CDR3 runs 13 residues. Trimming removed 3 bases from V and 3 bases from J, with 8 bases in between. The CDR3 nucleotides are TGTGCCAGCAGTTTGACCCAAAAAGAGACCCAGTACTTC. Translation gives CASSLTQKETQYF.

This clonotype was counted many times. The chain employs TRBV3-1 and TRBJ2-7; either TRBD1 or TRBD2 may supply D (5 bases each). Per germline, CDR1 LGHDT and CDR2 YNNKEL (reference sequence). V dropped 8 bases and J dropped 7 bases, with 15 bases sitting between them. The CDR3 spans 12 residues. The CDR3 protein is CASSGPWGEQYF. CDR3 coding DNA: TGTGCCAGCTCGGGGCCCTGGGGGGAGCAGTACTTC.

CDR3 amino acids: CASSPMGGGNQPQHF. DNA for the CDR3: TGTGCCAGCAGCCCCATGGGGGGGGGCAATCAGCCCCAGCATTTT. The J gene is TRBJ1-5, the V gene TRBV7-9; possible D gene TRBD1, 5 bases. The CDR3 runs to 15 residues. CDR1 is SEHNR and CDR2 is FQNEAQ in the germline V gene (reference sequence). V lost 5 bases and J 2 bases, leaving 13 bases between the germline ends.

This clonotype has at least ten counts. J is TRBJ2-5 and V is TRBV12-3 or TRBV12-4; TRBD1 might be the D (5 bases). The CDR3 consists of 15 residues. V gave up 6 bases and J gave up 4 bases, with 18 bases separating them. The CDR3 sequence is CASSSQPRVRETQYF. The CDR3 coding sequence is TGTGCCAGCAGCTCCCAACCCAGGGTGCGAGAGACCCAGTACTTC.